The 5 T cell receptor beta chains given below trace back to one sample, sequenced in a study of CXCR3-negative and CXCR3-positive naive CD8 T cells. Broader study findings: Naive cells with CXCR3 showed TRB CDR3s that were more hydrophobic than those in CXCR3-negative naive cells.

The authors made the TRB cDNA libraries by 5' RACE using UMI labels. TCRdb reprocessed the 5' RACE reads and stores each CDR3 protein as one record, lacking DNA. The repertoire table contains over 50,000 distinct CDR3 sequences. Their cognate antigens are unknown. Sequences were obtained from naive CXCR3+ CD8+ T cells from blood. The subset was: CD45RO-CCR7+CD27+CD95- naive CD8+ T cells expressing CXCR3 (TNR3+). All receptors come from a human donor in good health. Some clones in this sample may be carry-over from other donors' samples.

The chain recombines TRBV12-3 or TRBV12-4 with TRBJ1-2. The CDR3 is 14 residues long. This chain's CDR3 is CASSFAPKYYGYTF.

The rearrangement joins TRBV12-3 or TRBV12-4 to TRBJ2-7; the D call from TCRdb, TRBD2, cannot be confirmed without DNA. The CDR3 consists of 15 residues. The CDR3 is CASSLATGLTYEQYF.

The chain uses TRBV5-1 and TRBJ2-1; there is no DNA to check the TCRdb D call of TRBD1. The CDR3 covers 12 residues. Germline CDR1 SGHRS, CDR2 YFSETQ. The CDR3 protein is CASSDPPDEQFF.

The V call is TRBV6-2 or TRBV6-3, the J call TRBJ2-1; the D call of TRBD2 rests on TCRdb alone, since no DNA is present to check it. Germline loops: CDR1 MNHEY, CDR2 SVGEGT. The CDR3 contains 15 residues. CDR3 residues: CASSLARGLRNEQFF.

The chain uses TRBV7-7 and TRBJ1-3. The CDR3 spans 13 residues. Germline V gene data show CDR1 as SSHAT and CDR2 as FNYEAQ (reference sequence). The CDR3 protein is CASSLGPGNTIYF.